This passage covers 8 T cell receptor beta chains from one sample sequenced in a study of cytomegalovirus exposure and HLA in healthy donors. 13 Jbeta primers and 60 Vbeta primers were used for the PCR. Clones were sequenced by immunoSEQ multiplex PCR, and TCRdb holds only the in-frame ones, with some missing. The data hold around 200,000 clones, with 77% observed a single time. The sequenced material came from PBMCs. The receptors stem from a woman in her fifties or sixties in good health and CMV-seropositive.

The chain has TRBV30 and TRBJ1-5; no clear D gene. Per the germline V gene, CDR1 is GTSNPN and CDR2 is SVGIG (reference sequence). The CDR3 covers 14 residues. V was cut by 2 bases and J by 0 bases, with 8 bases left in between. Here the CDR3 DNA reads TGTGCCTGGAGTCGGGGTAATAGCAATCAGCCCCAGCATTTT. Its translation is CAWSRGNSNQPQHF.

On this clone: Other nucleotide sequences from this sample produce the same CDR3. The CDR3 reads CSVQGGDTQYF. The CDR3 nucleotides are TGCAGCGTCCAAGGGGGAGATACGCAGTATTTT. V is TRBV29-1 and J is TRBJ2-3, with D possibly TRBD1 on 6 matching bases. Trimming pared 6 bases from V and 5 bases from J, leaving 9 bases between. The CDR3 runs to 11 residues. Germline CDR1 is SQVTM and CDR2 is ANQGSEA.

The V gene is TRBV29-1, the J gene TRBJ1-2; 8 positions match TRBD1. The CDR3 is made up of 12 amino acids. CDR1 is SQVTM, CDR2 ANQGSEA, per germline. V shed 6 bases and J 14 bases; nucleotides not matched to a gene: 14. The CDR3: CSVHEDRAKFTF. In nucleotides, the CDR3 is TGCAGCGTCCACGAGGACAGGGCCAAGTTTACCTTC.

For this clone: Relative to the germline gene, one junction end is altered; a read error may explain this. The V and J genes are TRBV4-2 and TRBJ2-4; possibly TRBD1 for D (6 bases). CDR1 and CDR2 from the germline V gene are LGHNA and YNFKEQ. The CDR3 covers 16 residues. The CDR3 DNA sequence: TGTGCCAGCAGCGTAGTGGGGGCTGGGGGTAATAACAGTCAGTACTTC. This sequence encodes CASSVVGAGGNNSQYF.

The V and J genes are TRBV28 and TRBJ1-4, with 8 bases aligning to TRBD1. V was clipped by 8 bases and J by 5 bases; unmatched bases: 13. CDR1 is MDHEN, CDR2 SYDVKM, per germline. The CDR3 has 16 residues. For the CDR3, the DNA is TGTGCCAGCCAAAGCCCAGGGGGCGCTGGAAATGAAAAACTGTTTTTT. Protein product: CASQSPGGAGNEKLFF.

The chain employs TRBV2 and TRBJ1-4, with 11 bases lining up with TRBD1. The J segment lost 7 bases and the V segment lost 3 bases, leaving 4 bases of the junction unmatched. This CDR3 contains 15 residues. Germline V gives CDR1 SNHLY, CDR2 FYNNEI. CDR3 bases: TGTGCCAGCAGTGATGGGACAGGGGGGAGTGAAAAACTGTTTTTT. Translating it yields CASSDGTGGSEKLFF.

This clone was seen only a few times. V and J are TRBV7-9 and TRBJ1-3, with 11 bases lining up with TRBD1. CDR3 size: 16 residues. The junction had 3 bases not matched to a gene; V was cut back by 5 bases and J by 0 bases. Germline CDR1 SEHNR, CDR2 FQNEAQ (reference sequence). CDR3 residues: CASSRDRGFSGNTIYF. CDR3 nucleotide sequence: TGTGCCAGCAGCCGGGACAGGGGGTTCTCTGGAAACACCATATATTTT.

The chain has TRBV21-1 and TRBJ1-4. TRBV21-1 is labeled a pseudogene. The CDR3 is made up of 19 amino acids. As DNA, the CDR3 is TGTGCCAGCAGCAAAGTATCCTCCTTCCTGCCTAGACCTTGTGAAAAACTGTTTTTT. Amino acid sequence: CASSKVSSFLPRPCEKLFF.